The next 23 T cell receptor beta chains were all read from a single sample in a study of cytomegalovirus exposure and HLA in healthy donors. It was with 60 Vbeta and 13 Jbeta primers that the PCR ran. Some clones are missing from TCRdb's copy, which holds only in-frame ones; the method was immunoSEQ multiplex PCR. The data show approximately 37,000 clones, and the top ten clones hold more than 4.5%. The sample consisted of PBMCs. The receptors shown here come from a human donor in good health.

The chain's CDR3 is CAWSEGGPYGYTF. Written as DNA, the CDR3 is TGTGCCTGGAGTGAAGGGGGTCCCTATGGCTACACCTTC. The rearrangement joins TRBV30 to TRBJ1-2; perhaps TRBD1 as D (6 bases). Trimming took 1 base from V and 4 from J, leaving 10 bases between them. The length of the CDR3 is 13 residues. CDR1 and CDR2 (germline): GTSNPN, SVGIG (reference sequence).

The chain links TRBV7-3 to TRBJ1-6; the D is unclear. The CDR3 spans 13 residues. V lost 1 base and J lost 7, with 5 bases in between. Per the germline V gene, CDR1 is SGHTA and CDR2 is FQGTGA. The CDR3 region is CASSLSMNSPLHF. In DNA form, the CDR3 reads TGTGCCAGCAGCTTAAGTATGAATTCACCCCTCCACTTT.

The chain joins TRBV9 to TRBJ2-7; weak D call: TRBD1 (5 bases). V lost 4 bases and J lost 5, with 19 bases in between. This CDR3 is built from 15 residues. Germline CDR1 and CDR2: SGDLS and YYNGEE. CDR3 amino acids: CASSPLRNRPHEQYF. CDR3 sequence (DNA): TGTGCCAGCAGCCCCTTGAGAAACAGGCCCCACGAGCAGTACTTC.

A remark on this clone: Other DNA sequences in this specimen translate into the identical CDR3. This chain links TRBV14 with TRBJ2-5; 7 positions agree with TRBD2. The CDR3 covers 15 residues. V gave up 1 base and J gave up 5 bases; unmatched junction bases: 7. Germline V gene sequence: CDR1 SGHDN, CDR2 FVKESK. CDR3 sequence reads: CASSQVGKGGETQYF. CDR3 bases: TGTGCCAGCAGCCAAGTTGGAAAGGGAGGGGAGACCCAGTACTTC.

The chain couples TRBV19 to TRBJ1-2, with D unresolved. The ends were cut back, 1 base at V and 7 bases at J, with 7 bases in the middle. Germline CDR1 is LNHDA and CDR2 is SQIVND (reference sequence). The length of the CDR3 is 12 residues. The CDR3 nucleotides read TGTGCCAGTAGTATAGTAGCGGGTGGCTACACCTTC. It codes for CASSIVAGGYTF.

The CDR3, as DNA: TGTGCCAGCAAGGCAGGGCGCGAGCAGTACTTC. Its protein is CASKAGREQYF. The V and J genes are TRBV27 and TRBJ2-7, with D perhaps TRBD1 (5 bases). The V and J ends lost 7 bases and 6 bases respectively, with 10 bases between them. Germline CDR1 MNHEY, CDR2 SMNVEV (reference sequence). The CDR3 runs 11 residues.

The chain combines TRBV15 with TRBJ2-1; 7 bases agree with TRBD2. This CDR3 is 14 amino acids long. The J segment lost 5 bases and the V segment lost 1 base, leaving 2 bases of the junction unmatched. The germline CDR1 and CDR2 sequences are LNHNV and YYDKDF (reference sequence). CDR3 bases: TGTGCCACCAGCAGAGGGGGGGGAGACAATGAGCAGTTCTTC. This encodes CATSRGGGDNEQFF.

This chain uses TRBV28 with TRBJ1-2; 9 nucleotides match TRBD1. Trimming at V came to 5 bases and at J to 6 bases, leaving 7 bases not matched to a gene. The germline V gene has CDR1 MDHEN and CDR2 SYDVKM. This CDR3 region has 14 residues. The CDR3 region has the DNA TGTGCCAGCAGTATTTTGACAGGGGGAGATGGCTACACCTTC. As protein: CASSILTGGDGYTF.

The chain joins TRBV5-4 to TRBJ1-4; D not resolved. This CDR3 comprises 15 residues. V lost 4 bases to trimming and J lost 4 bases, with 14 bases between them. CDR1 is SGHNT and CDR2 is YYREEE in the germline V gene (reference sequence). Here the CDR3 DNA reads TGTGCCAGCAGCGTCCGAACAGCGGGTAATGAAAAACTGTTTTTT. Translation: CASSVRTAGNEKLFF.

The chain carries TRBV9 and TRBJ1-3; TRBD1 is a possible D gene (6 bases). The length of the CDR3 is 17 residues. The V gene's germline CDR1 is SGDLS and CDR2 YYNGEE. V gave up 0 bases and J gave up 3 bases, with 16 bases separating them. The CDR3 reads CASSVAGGASNGNTIYF. CDR3 bases: TGTGCCAGCAGCGTAGCGGGGGGCGCAAGTAATGGAAACACCATATATTTT.

This chain connects TRBV6-5 to TRBJ1-2; D is unresolved. Germline CDR1 MNHEY, CDR2 SVGAGI. V gave up 6 bases and J gave up 7 bases, with 15 bases separating them. The CDR3 extends over 13 amino acids. For the CDR3, the DNA is TGTGCCAGCAGCCTACAAGAGGGAGCTGGCTACACCTTC. The encoded protein is CASSLQEGAGYTF.

A word on this clone: Other DNA sequences in this sample translate to the same CDR3. The chain recombines TRBV27 with TRBJ2-7, with a tentative D call TRBD2 (5 bases). Trimming took off 6 bases at V and 2 bases at J, with 11 bases between the two ends. This CDR3 has 13 amino acids. CDR1 is MNHEY, CDR2 SMNVEV, per germline (reference sequence). CDR3: CASSLGDAYEQYF. CDR3 sequence (DNA): TGTGCCAGCAGCCTCGGGGATGCCTACGAGCAGTACTTC.

The chain couples TRBV5-6 to TRBJ2-5; D might be TRBD1 (6 bases). Germline assignment: CDR1 SGHDT and CDR2 YYEEEE. The V end lost 3 bases, the J end lost 4 bases, and 10 bases lay between the germline ends. The CDR3 has 13 residues. The CDR3 region is CASSYGQRETQYF. The CDR3 DNA is TGTGCCAGCAGCTATGGACAGAGAGAGACCCAGTACTTC.

This chain links TRBV6-5 with TRBJ1-2; possible D gene TRBD1, 5 bases. CDR1 MNHEY and CDR2 SVGAGI come from the germline V gene. V lost 8 bases to trimming and J lost 5 bases, with 21 bases between them. The length of the CDR3 is 15 residues. The DNA for the CDR3 is TGTGCCAGCGCACCGATGGGGGGGGAGCAGTATGGCTACACCTTC. Residues: CASAPMGGEQYGYTF.

The rearrangement uses TRBV18 and TRBJ1-1; TRBD1 agrees at 7 bases. Germline V gene data show CDR1 as KGHSH and CDR2 as LQKENI. The J segment lost 7 bases and the V segment lost 3 bases, leaving 8 bases of the junction unmatched. CDR3 size: 14 residues. CDR3 region: CASSPGQVLSEAFF. The CDR3 coding sequence is TGTGCCAGCTCACCCGGACAGGTGTTGAGTGAAGCTTTCTTT.

The rearrangement links TRBV7-8 to TRBJ1-1, with D possibly matching TRBD1 (5 bases). Germline V CDR1 and CDR2: SGHVS, FQNEAQ. V was shortened by 7 bases and J by 0 bases, with 18 bases between the two germline ends. The CDR3 extends over 16 amino acids. The CDR3 here is CASNARARRMNTEAFF. In DNA, the CDR3 is TGTGCCAGCAACGCCAGGGCGAGGCGGATGAACACTGAAGCTTTCTTT.

V is TRBV5-1 and J is TRBJ1-1; a weak D match, TRBD1 (6 bases). Trimming shortened V by 6 bases and J by 3 bases, and 18 bases separated the two germline ends. The CDR3 spans 15 residues. The germline gives CDR1 SGHRS, CDR2 YFSETQ. The CDR3 DNA follows: TGCGCCAGCACTGCCAGTCCAGGGGCTTACACTGAAGCTTTCTTT. This codes for CASTASPGAYTEAFF.

The chain links TRBV7-9 to TRBJ1-6, with TRBD1 matching over 7 bases. With 4 bases clipped from V and 6 bases from J, the junction kept 3 bases outside the gene matches. The CDR3 loop spans 14 amino acids. Germline loops: CDR1 SEHNR, CDR2 FQNEAQ (reference sequence). The CDR3 DNA is TGTGCCAGCAGCTCCGGGACAGCTAATTCACCCCTCCACTTT. Protein: CASSSGTANSPLHF.

This chain connects TRBV25-1 to TRBJ1-1; the D gene is possibly TRBD1 (5 bases). Germline-derived CDR1 and CDR2 are MGHDK and SYGVNS. Trimming took 1 base from V and 2 from J, leaving 11 bases between them. The CDR3 loop spans 15 amino acids. In nucleotides, the CDR3 is TGTGCCAGCAGTGAATTTTGGCAGGGAAACACTGAAGCTTTCTTT. Protein product: CASSEFWQGNTEAFF. The complete variable domain, with remaining parts taken from reference TRBV25-1 and TRBJ1-1, reads EADIYQTPRYLVIGTGKKITLECSQTMGHDKMYWYQQDPGMELHLIHYSYGVNSTEKGDLSSESTVSRIRTEHFPLTLESARPSHTSQYLCASSEFWQGNTEAFFGQGTRLTVV.

The chain recombines TRBV10-3 with TRBJ1-1; 9 positions agree with TRBD1. Germline lookup yields CDR1 ENHRY and CDR2 SYGVKD. This CDR3 is 14 amino acids long. After removal of 4 bases from V and 6 bases from J, the junction contained 6 bases not matched to a gene. CDR3 amino acids: CAISGEGQGPEAFF. Here the CDR3 DNA reads TGTGCCATCAGTGGGGAGGGACAGGGCCCTGAAGCTTTCTTT.

The chain is built from TRBV18 and TRBJ2-7; 9 bases fit TRBD1. The CDR3 sequence is 15 residues long. Germline V gene lookup returns CDR1 KGHSH and CDR2 LQKENI. V lost 4 bases to trimming and J lost 5 bases; unmatched junction nucleotides: 9. The CDR3 nucleotides read TGTGCCAGCTCACGGGTGGGACAGGGTGGCGACGAGCAGTACTTC. This codes for CASSRVGQGGDEQYF. Complete variable domain (other parts from reference TRBV18 and TRBJ2-7): NAGVMQNPRHLVRRRGQEARLRCSPMKGHSHVYWYRQLPEEGLKFMVYLQKENIIDESGMPKERFSAEFPKEGPSILRIQQVVRGDSAAYFCASSRVGQGGDEQYFGPGTRLTVT.

CDR3 residues: CASSIARDRAYGYTF. CDR3 in DNA: TGTGCCAGTAGTATAGCTCGGGACAGGGCCTATGGCTACACCTTC. The rearrangement uses TRBV19 and TRBJ1-2; 9 nucleotides line up with TRBD1. The CDR3 runs 15 residues. Trimming removed 1 base from V and 4 bases from J; junction bases left unmatched: 4. Per germline, CDR1 LNHDA and CDR2 SQIVND (reference sequence).

Turning to this clone: Additional DNA sequences in this sample encode the identical CDR3. The chain employs TRBV2 and TRBJ1-1; D remains ambiguous. Germline V gene sequence: CDR1 SNHLY, CDR2 FYNNEI. V lost 8 bases and J lost 1, with 11 bases in between. This CDR3 contains 13 residues. The CDR3 loop reads CASRTGENTEAFF. The DNA for the CDR3 is TGTGCCAGCCGGACGGGAGAGAACACTGAAGCTTTCTTT.